The clone carrying this T cell receptor (beta chain) has a handful of counts. Its antigen is unknown. These data come from a study of T cell responses to AZD1222 COVID-19 vaccine. Overall study context: Pooling covered second doses at about 4 or about 12 weeks.

Clones were sequenced by immunoSEQ multiplex PCR, and TCRdb holds only the in-frame ones, with some missing. The sample has roughly 150,000 clones, 88% seen once. Broader study findings: White British people made up most donors, females outnumbered males, and clonal diversity was possibly underestimated. Compared with day 0, the breadth and depth of the Spike-specific TCR repertoire rose significantly after two doses of AZD1222.

The material was peripheral blood, obtained on day 0 of AZD1222 vaccination. The TCR comes from an adult in good health.

The CDR3 coding sequence is TGTGCCAGCTCACCACTAGCGGGCATCAATGAGCAGTTCTTC. It is translated as CASSPLAGINEQFF. The gene calls are TRBV18 and TRBJ2-1; 7 bases match TRBD2. Trimming took 1 base from V and 6 from J; bases not matched to a gene: 3. CDR3 size: 14 residues. Germline CDR1 reads KGHSH; CDR2 reads LQKENI.